The 26 T cell receptor beta chains below were found in one sample sequenced in a study of shared clonotypes between healthy human individuals. Sequencing was performed with immunoSEQ multiplex PCR; in TCRdb, only in-frame clones are kept and a portion is missing. Of millions of clones listed, about 95% are singletons. CD45RO negativity and positive selection for CCR7 defined naive CD8 cells, a population that excluded terminally differentiated effector memory CD45RA+ cells. The sequenced material came from naive CD8+ T cells sorted from blood. These receptor sequences come from a man aged 18 to 29 in good health.

The chain couples TRBV5-7 to TRBJ2-2; D call uncertain. TRBV5-7 is labeled an ORF, and its function is uncertain. V was clipped by 3 bases and J by 6 bases, with 15 bases between them. The CDR3 spans 15 residues. The CDR3 region is CASSSRPGHPGELFF. CDR3 DNA sequence: TGTGCCAGCAGCTCCCGACCTGGTCATCCCGGGGAGCTGTTTTTT.

V gene TRBV13 combines with J gene TRBJ1-2; weak D call: TRBD1 (6 bases). The CDR3 consists of 14 residues. Trimming took off 4 bases at V and 1 base at J, with 10 bases between the two ends. Per germline, CDR1 PRHDT and CDR2 FYEKMQ (reference sequence). The CDR3 protein is CASSSQGLNYGYTF. Written as DNA, the CDR3 is TGTGCCAGCAGCTCTCAGGGGCTTAACTATGGCTACACCTTC. The whole variable domain, filled in from reference TRBV13 and TRBJ1-2, reads AAGVIQSPRHLIKEKRETATLKCYPIPRHDTVYWYQQGPGQDPQFLISFYEKMQSDKGSIPDRFSAQQFSDYHSELNMSSLELGDSALYFCASSSQGLNYGYTFGSGTRLTVV.

This sequence joins TRBV4-2 and TRBJ2-1; 14 bases map to TRBD2. This CDR3 spans 17 amino acids. V gave up 0 bases and J gave up 7 bases; unmatched junction bases: 5. Germline CDR1 reads LGHNA; CDR2 reads YNFKEQ. In DNA, the CDR3 is TGTGCCAGCAGCCAAGAGGCGACTAGCGGGGGGGCAAATGAGCAGTTCTTC. As protein: CASSQEATSGGANEQFF.

The V call is TRBV27, the J call TRBJ1-2; 12 positions agree with TRBD1. CDR1 MNHEY and CDR2 SMNVEV come from the germline V gene (reference sequence). V trimming: 3 bases; J trimming: 6 bases; junction bases outside the gene matches: 5. This CDR3 region has 15 residues. The CDR3 here is CASSFLGQGANGYTF. CDR3 nucleotide sequence: TGTGCCAGCAGTTTTCTGGGACAGGGGGCCAATGGCTACACCTTC.

This sequence joins TRBV2 and TRBJ1-1; no reliable D call. This CDR3 has 13 residues. The germline V and J ends were trimmed by 6 bases and 1 base, with 9 bases remaining between them. Germline V gives CDR1 SNHLY, CDR2 FYNNEI. CDR3 residues: CASSVQGNTEAFF. The CDR3 region has the DNA TGTGCCAGCAGCGTACAAGGGAACACTGAAGCTTTCTTT.

Here the CDR3 reads CASKSSGTGGNGNQPQHF. The CDR3 nucleotides read TGTGCCAGTAAGTCCTCCGGGACAGGGGGCAACGGCAATCAGCCCCAGCATTTT. The chain couples TRBV19 to TRBJ1-5; 12 nucleotides match TRBD1. CDR3 length equals 18 residues. CDR1 LNHDA and CDR2 SQIVND come from the germline V gene (reference sequence). The V gene end was trimmed by 7 bases and the J gene end by 2 bases; junction bases not matched to a gene: 12. Using reference TRBV19 and TRBJ1-5 for the parts outside the CDR3, the full variable domain is DGGITQSPKYLFRKEGQNVTLSCEQNLNHDAMYWYRQDPGQGLRLIYYSQIVNDFQKGDIAEGYSVSREKKESFPLTVTSAQKNPTAFYLCASKSSGTGGNGNQPQHFGDGTRLSIL.

The rearrangement joins TRBV5-1 to TRBJ2-5; the D gene could be TRBD1 or TRBD2 (5 bases each). The ends were cut back, 4 bases at V and 5 bases at J, with 18 bases in the middle. Germline CDR1 is SGHRS and CDR2 is YFSETQ. The CDR3 sequence is 15 residues long. CDR3 coding DNA: TGCGCCAGCAGCAGGGGTGGCGACTATCAGGAGACCCAGTACTTC. It codes for CASSRGGDYQETQYF.

The chain joins TRBV7-9 to TRBJ2-1; D remains ambiguous. CDR1 is SEHNR and CDR2 is FQNEAQ in the germline V gene (reference sequence). The CDR3 is 14 amino acids. V was trimmed by 1 base and J by 10 bases, leaving 14 bases between them. Written as DNA, the CDR3 is TGTGCCAGCAGCTTAGGATCAGCCCCGAGGGAGCAGTTCTTC. It is translated as CASSLGSAPREQFF.

This chain links TRBV15 with TRBJ1-2; D is possibly TRBD1 (5 bases). The CDR3 loop spans 15 amino acids. Germline V CDR1 and CDR2: LNHNV, YYDKDF (reference sequence). V lost 0 bases to trimming and J lost 8 bases, with 16 bases between them. For the CDR3, the DNA is TGTGCCACCAGCAGAGATCAGGGAGGGGACCCCGGCTACACCTTC. It translates to CATSRDQGGDPGYTF.

This clone occurred once. This sequence joins TRBV9 and TRBJ1-4, with 8 bases fitting TRBD1. The CDR3 covers 18 residues. Germline assignment: CDR1 SGDLS and CDR2 YYNGEE. Germline trimming cut 3 bases from V and 7 bases from J; bases unmatched to any gene: 17. The CDR3 DNA sequence: TGTGCCAGCAGCGGGACGGGACAGGCCGATGGGGTATCTGAAAAACTGTTTTTT. It codes for CASSGTGQADGVSEKLFF.

The chain couples TRBV7-9 to TRBJ2-3, with no clear D. CDR1 and CDR2 (germline): SEHNR, FQNEAQ (reference sequence). This CDR3 has 17 amino acids. Trimming took off 3 bases at V and 2 bases at J, with 18 bases between the two ends. CDR3 DNA sequence: TGTGCCAGCAGCTTTGGATTGGAAGGACGAGACACAGATACGCAGTATTTT. This encodes CASSFGLEGRDTDTQYF.

V usage is TRBV29-1 and J usage is TRBJ1-3; tentatively, D is TRBD1 (6 bases). Per germline, CDR1 SQVTM and CDR2 ANQGSEA. CDR3 size: 11 residues. Trimming left V 0 bases short and J 12 bases short, with 9 bases between. The CDR3 spells CSVEDQGHIYF. CDR3 nucleotides: TGCAGCGTTGAAGATCAGGGGCACATATATTTT.

In this sample, this clone turned up once. The V gene is TRBV4-1, the J gene TRBJ2-7; D gene ambiguous. V was cut by 3 bases and J by 4 bases, with 13 bases left in between. This CDR3 comprises 14 residues. Germline V gene sequence: CDR1 MGHRA, CDR2 YSYEKL. For the CDR3, the DNA is TGCGCCAGCAGCCAGGTTCAATCTTATTACGAGCAGTACTTC. It translates to CASSQVQSYYEQYF.

V and J are TRBV7-9 and TRBJ2-7, with D maybe TRBD1 (6 bases). CDR1 and CDR2 from the germline V gene are SEHNR and FQNEAQ (reference sequence). The CDR3 consists of 16 residues. Trimming stripped 5 bases from V and 0 bases from J, with 17 bases between. CDR3 in amino acids: CASSLMTGLSSYEQYF. CDR3 DNA: TGTGCCAGCAGCCTTATGACAGGCCTTTCCTCCTACGAGCAGTACTTC.

The gene calls are TRBV5-6 and TRBJ2-3, with no clear D. This CDR3 has 16 residues. CDR1 is SGHDT and CDR2 is YYEEEE in the germline V gene. V was pared by 0 bases and J by 5 bases, with 16 bases between. The CDR3 region has the DNA TGTGCCAGCAGCTTGGCGATAGCATTCCGGGTAGATACGCAGTATTTT. Protein: CASSLAIAFRVDTQYF.

The rearrangement links TRBV11-2 to TRBJ2-1; 9 nucleotides line up with TRBD2. Germline CDR1 and CDR2: SGHAT and FQNNGV. The CDR3 has 20 residues. The V gene end was trimmed by 0 bases and the J gene end by 0 bases; junction bases not matched to a gene: 12. The CDR3 loop reads CASSLDPPWREGSSYNEQFF. CDR3 bases: TGTGCCAGCAGCTTAGACCCACCTTGGCGGGAGGGCAGCTCCTACAATGAGCAGTTCTTC.

This clone was picked up one time. In the same sample, other DNA sequences code for this CDR3. This CDR3 reads CASSLDGANYGYTF. The CDR3 nucleotides are TGTGCCAGCAGCCTGGACGGCGCTAACTATGGCTACACCTTC. V usage is TRBV5-4 and J usage is TRBJ1-2, with no clear D. CDR3 length: 14 amino acids. Germline lookup yields CDR1 SGHNT and CDR2 YYREEE (reference sequence). Trimming cost V 4 bases and J 0 bases, with 10 bases left between them. Combining the CDR3 with reference TRBV5-4 and TRBJ1-2 gives the whole variable domain ETGVTQSPTHLIKTRGQQVTLRCSSQSGHNTVSWYQQALGQGPQFIFQYYREEENGRGNFPPRFSGLQFPNYSSELNVNALELDDSALYLCASSLDGANYGYTFGSGTRLTVV.

V and J are TRBV5-6 and TRBJ2-7; TRBD1 is a possible D gene (6 bases). Germline-derived CDR1 and CDR2 are SGHDT and YYEEEE. V was trimmed by 1 base and J by 4 bases, leaving 9 bases between them. The CDR3 length is 13 residues. In DNA, the CDR3 is TGTGCCAGCAGCTTGAGACAGGCGTACGAGCAGTACTTC. Protein sequence: CASSLRQAYEQYF.

This chain uses TRBV27 with TRBJ2-5, with D unresolved. Germline V gene sequence: CDR1 MNHEY, CDR2 SMNVEV (reference sequence). The V end lost 8 bases, the J end lost 5 bases, and 15 bases lay between the germline ends. The CDR3 totals 13 residues. The CDR3 DNA sequence: TGTGCCAGCGGATCTTGGCCCGGGGAGACCCAGTACTTC. Its protein is CASGSWPGETQYF.

A single count supports this clone. The rearrangement uses TRBV11-2 and TRBJ1-3; no reliable D call. Trimming pared 4 bases from V and 7 bases from J, leaving 11 bases between. The germline V gene has CDR1 SGHAT and CDR2 FQNNGV. The length of the CDR3 is 13 residues. The CDR3 sequence: CASSSSAGNTIYF. As DNA, the CDR3 is TGTGCCAGCAGCTCGTCCGCGGGTAACACCATATATTTT.

The J gene is TRBJ1-1, the V gene TRBV10-3; 9 bases agree with TRBD1. The CDR3 is made up of 14 amino acids. Germline V gives CDR1 ENHRY, CDR2 SYGVKD. V lost 6 bases, J lost 3 bases, and 5 bases stayed unmatched. DNA for the CDR3: TGTGCCATCAGCTGGACAGGGGCTTACACTGAAGCTTTCTTT. It is translated as CAISWTGAYTEAFF.

The rearrangement links TRBV9 to TRBJ2-1; 9 nucleotides match TRBD2. The V gene's germline CDR1 is SGDLS and CDR2 YYNGEE. The CDR3 loop spans 14 amino acids. The V segment lost 3 bases and the J segment 7 bases; nucleotides outside the gene matches: 5. In DNA form, the CDR3 reads TGTGCCAGCAGCGCCGCGGGGGGGAGGAATGAGCAGTTCTTC. Protein: CASSAAGGRNEQFF.

This clone has only one observation. The V gene is TRBV13, the J gene TRBJ2-7; TRBD2 matches 8 bases. Germline CDR1 reads PRHDT; CDR2 reads FYEKMQ (reference sequence). Unmatched junction bases numbered 3, after V lost 2 bases and J lost 3 bases. This CDR3 is 14 amino acids long. CDR3 region: CASSLNGRDYEQYF. CDR3 in DNA: TGTGCCAGCAGCTTAAACGGGAGGGACTACGAGCAGTACTTC.

CDR3 DNA sequence: TGTGCCAGCAGCCCCACGGTGACAGACCGGATGTCGCGGGAGCAGTACTTC. It specifies CASSPTVTDRMSREQYF. The rearrangement joins TRBV5-6 to TRBJ2-7; TRBD1 is a possible D gene (5 bases). This CDR3 is built from 17 residues. Per germline, CDR1 SGHDT and CDR2 YYEEEE. V gave up 4 bases and J gave up 7 bases, with 27 bases separating them. Based on the CDR3 plus reference TRBV5-6 and TRBJ2-7, the full variable domain is DAGVTQSPTHLIKTRGQQVTLRCSPKSGHDTVSWYQQALGQGPQFIFQYYEEEERQRGNFPDRFSGHQFPNYSSELNVNALLLGDSALYLCASSPTVTDRMSREQYFGPGTRLTVT.

The chain links TRBV10-3 to TRBJ2-7, with TRBD2 identical over 8 bases. Germline V gene sequence: CDR1 ENHRY, CDR2 SYGVKD. The V gene end was trimmed by 0 bases and the J gene end by 2 bases; junction bases not matched to a gene: 6. This CDR3 has 16 amino acids. For the CDR3, the DNA is TGTGCCATCAGTGAGTCAGAGACTAGCGTTACCTACGAGCAGTACTTC. Protein: CAISESETSVTYEQYF.

This clone appeared once. The rearrangement links TRBV7-3 to TRBJ2-4, with no clear D. The CDR3 totals 13 residues. Germline values: CDR1 SGHTA, CDR2 FQGTGA. V shed 2 bases and J shed 9 bases, with 11 bases lying between them. The CDR3 sequence is CASSLGLGGIQYF. The CDR3 nucleotides read TGTGCCAGCAGCTTAGGTCTGGGCGGCATTCAGTACTTC. Full variable domain (missing parts from reference TRBV7-3 and TRBJ2-4): GAGVSQTPSNKVTEKGKYVELRCDPISGHTALYWYRQSLGQGPEFLIYFQGTGAADDSGLPNDRFFAVRPEGSVSTLKIQRTERGDSAVYLCASSLGLGGIQYFGAGTRLSVL.